The rows below give T cell receptor beta chains drawn from one sample of a study of blood T cell repertoires in COVID-19. The repertoire was sequenced with immunoSEQ multiplex PCR; TCRdb's copy has only in-frame clones and lacks some. The sample includes 300,000 to 400,000 clones, 75% to 90% of them seen just once. Sequences were obtained from peripheral blood. Receptors originate from a woman aged 60-75 years with COVID-19, enrolled during active disease. CDR3s include the opening cysteine and the closing phenylalanine or tryptophan. The D gene is left open where the match is weak. Not every row has a clone size; where given, it reads once, few, many or a size class.

clone_size d_call cdr3_length j_call v_call cdr3_nt cdr3_aa
. . 15 TRBJ1-1 TRBV19 TGTGCCAGTACCTCGACAGGCCAAATGAACACTGAAGCTTTCTTT CASTSTGQMNTEAFF
few TRBD1 15 TRBJ2-5 TRBV19 TGTGCCAGTAGTTCGGACAGGGGCTTCCAAGAGACCCAGTACTTC CASSSDRGFQETQYF
. TRBD1 16 TRBJ1-5 TRBV30 TGTGCCTGCCGGGGACAGGGACCTCATAGCAATCAGCCCCAGCATTTT CACRGQGPHSNQPQHF
. . 13 TRBJ1-2 TRBV30 TGTGCCTGGAGTCCTACTGTTGTGGGCGGCTACACCTTC CAWSPTVVGGYTF
. . 16 TRBJ2-7 TRBV2 TGTGCCAGCAGTGTAGGAGGGGGGACAGCTCCCTACGAGCAGTACTTC CASSVGGGTAPYEQYF
. . 14 TRBJ2-3 TRBV7-6 TGTGCCAGCAGCTTGGGCGCTAGCACAGATACGCAGTATTTT CASSLGASTDTQYF
. TRBD1 14 TRBJ1-2 TRBV9 TGTGCCAGCAGCAACCTACGGGACAGGGATGGCTACACCTTC CASSNLRDRDGYTF
. . 15 TRBJ2-7 TRBV7-2 TGTGCCAGCAGCTTAAACCCTACCGGCTCCTACGAGCAGTACTTC CASSLNPTGSYEQYF
few . 17 TRBJ1-6 TRBV7-9 TGTGCCAGCAGCCTCCTGCTGGCTAGCTCCTATAATTCACCCCTCCACTTT CASSLLLASSYNSPLHF
. . 16 TRBJ2-5 TRBV5-3 TGTGCCAGAAGCCCACACGGCCAGGCGTCTGGGGAGACCCAGTACTTC CARSPHGQASGETQYF
. . 11 TRBJ2-3 TRBV20-1 TGCAGTGCTAGCCCCTTGGATACGCAGTATTTT CSASPLDTQYF
once TRBD1 13 TRBJ1-1 TRBV4-2 TGTGCCAGCAGCTACGGACAGGGGCCTGAAGCTTTCTTT CASSYGQGPEAFF
. . 14 TRBJ2-5 TRBV5-1 TGCGCCAGCAGCTTTCAGGGATACCAAGAGACCCAGTACTTC CASSFQGYQETQYF
. TRBD1 14 TRBJ2-7 TRBV7-9 TGTGCCAGCAGCACAGACAGGGGTCTCTACGAGCAGTACTTC CASSTDRGLYEQYF
. TRBD2 14 TRBJ2-4 TRBV7-2 TGTGCCAGCAGCTTGACTCGGGGGGAAAACATTCAGTACTTC CASSLTRGENIQYF
. . 16 TRBJ1-1 TRBV9 TGTGCCAGCAGCGTTCAAAAGGGGCGAGTGGGGACTGAAGCTTTCTTT CASSVQKGRVGTEAFF
. TRBD1 13 TRBJ1-1 TRBV12-3/TRBV12-4 TGTGCCAGCAGCTTACAGGGGCAATCAAAAGCTTTCTTT CASSLQGQSKAFF
. TRBD1 16 TRBJ1-4 TRBV30 TGTGCCTGGAAGACCCAGTGGGCAGGGGGTGCGGAAAAACTGTTTTTT CAWKTQWAGGAEKLFF
. TRBD1 15 TRBJ1-5 TRBV5-8 TGTGCCAGCAGCGCCGGACAGGGGTCTTTACAGCCCCAGCATTTT CASSAGQGSLQPQHF
. . 14 TRBJ1-5 TRBV2 TGTGCCAGCACCCCGTCAGGGGGCAATCAGCCCCAGCATTTT CASTPSGGNQPQHF
. . 13 TRBJ1-2 TRBV29-1 TGCAGCGTTGTGGTGATTTCTACCTATGGCTACACCTTC CSVVVISTYGYTF
. . 16 TRBJ2-4 TRBV27 TGTGCCAGCAGTTTAACTACAAGTCTAGCCAAAAACATTCAGTACTTC CASSLTTSLAKNIQYF
. . 14 TRBJ1-1 TRBV7-2 TGTGCCAGCAGCTTAGGAGGGACTAACACTGAAGCTTTCTTT CASSLGGTNTEAFF
. TRBD1 15 TRBJ1-2 TRBV5-1 TGCGCCAGCAGCCAAGGGACAGGGAGTAACTATGGCTACACCTTC CASSQGTGSNYGYTF
. TRBD2 15 TRBJ2-1 TRBV3-1/TRBV3-2 TGTGCCAGCAGCCAAGGGACTAGCGGGGGAAATGAGCAGTTCTTC CASSQGTSGGNEQFF
. . 15 TRBJ2-5 TRBV7-9 TGTGCCAGCAGCTTAGCGCGAGGGGGTCAAGAGACCCAGTACTTC CASSLARGGQETQYF
. . 16 TRBJ2-3 TRBV5-8 TGTGCCAGCAACCCCCGGGACTCAGCACCCACAGATACGCAGTATTTT CASNPRDSAPTDTQYF
. . 15 TRBJ2-5 TRBV4-1 TGCGCCAGCAGCCAAGATACGGCTAGCGAGGAGACCCAGTACTTC CASSQDTASEETQYF
. . 11 TRBJ2-7 TRBV11-1 TGTGCCAGCAGCATCCGCTACGAGCAGTACTTC CASSIRYEQYF
many . 14 TRBJ1-5 TRBV5-1 TGCGCCAGCAGCTTGGCGGGGGGCGATCAGCCCCAGCATTTT CASSLAGGDQPQHF
once . 15 TRBJ1-5 TRBV19 TGTGCCAGTAGTATAGAGGGGGCCCGGAATCAGCCCCAGCATTTT CASSIEGARNQPQHF
. . 12 TRBJ2-3 TRBV7-2 TGTGCCAGCACAGCCTCCGGGTTTACGCAGTATTTT CASTASGFTQYF
. . 16 TRBJ1-5 TRBV5-4 TGTGCCAGCAGCTGGGTGTCGGGCGGGGGCAATCAGCCCCAGCATTTT CASSWVSGGGNQPQHF
. TRBD1 15 TRBJ1-6 TRBV9 TGTGCCAGCAGCGTAGATACAGGGGGGGGATCACCCCTCCACTTT CASSVDTGGGSPLHF
few TRBD1 15 TRBJ1-1 TRBV5-1 TGCGCCAGCAGCTCCAAGACAGGGGAGAACACTGAAGCTTTCTTT CASSSKTGENTEAFF
. TRBD1 14 TRBJ1-1 TRBV6-5 TGTGCCAGCAGCCTAAGACAGGGCAGGCCTGAAGCTTTCTTT CASSLRQGRPEAFF
. . 13 TRBJ1-2 TRBV6-5 TGTGCCAGCAGATACGGACAGTACTATGGCTACACCTTC CASRYGQYYGYTF
. . 14 TRBJ1-1 TRBV29-1 TGCAGCGTTGAAGATGGAGGGGCGCTTAGCGGAGCTTTCTTT CSVEDGGALSGAFF
. . 16 TRBJ2-7 TRBV6-5 TGTGCCAGCAGTTACTCAGGGGCGGGACAGAGCTACGAGCAGTACTTC CASSYSGAGQSYEQYF
. TRBD1 15 TRBJ1-1 TRBV7-3 TGTGCCAGCAGCCTGGGGACAGCAACGAACACTGAAGCTTTCTTT CASSLGTATNTEAFF
. TRBD2 15 TRBJ2-1 TRBV19 TGTGCCAGTAGTATATGGGGCGGGGGGTCCTCTGAGCAGTTCTTC CASSIWGGGSSEQFF
. . 17 TRBJ2-5 TRBV11-3 TGTGCCAGCAGCCCCCCGGAGGCCTCCAAAGTTCGGGAGACCCAGTACTTC CASSPPEASKVRETQYF
. . 16 TRBJ1-5 TRBV7-2 TGTGCCAGCAGCTTAACCGGGACACAGAGCAATCAGCCCCAGCATTTT CASSLTGTQSNQPQHF
. TRBD1 15 TRBJ1-1 TRBV5-1 TGCGCCAGCAGCCGACAGGGGGCGACCAACACTGAAGCTTTCTTT CASSRQGATNTEAFF
. . 14 TRBJ1-2 TRBV3-1/TRBV3-2 TGTGCCAGCAGCCCAGGGGAATTACGGAATGGCTACACCTTC CASSPGELRNGYTF
. . 14 TRBJ1-6 TRBV9 TGTGCCAGCAGCGTAGAGGGCCCGACGGACACCCTCCACTTT CASSVEGPTDTLHF
. TRBD1 14 TRBJ1-2 TRBV5-6 TGTGCCAGCAGCGGTAGGAGGGGGCGCGATGGCTACACCTTC CASSGRRGRDGYTF
. TRBD1 16 TRBJ2-3 TRBV18 TGTGCCAGCTCACCAAGCGCAGGGGGCGGATCAGATACGCAGTATTTT CASSPSAGGGSDTQYF
once . 14 TRBJ2-7 TRBV6-5 TGTGCCAGCAGGAACACAGGGCTCTCCTACGAGCAGTACTTC CASRNTGLSYEQYF
. TRBD1 15 TRBJ2-3 TRBV7-7 TGTGCCAGCAGCCGGACCACAGGGGAAACAGATACGCAGTATTTT CASSRTTGETDTQYF
. . 16 TRBJ2-1 TRBV5-8 TGTGCCACAGTCCTCTCGGCCGGGGGTTACTACAATGAGCAGTTCTTC CATVLSAGGYYNEQFF
. TRBD2 15 TRBJ2-1 TRBV7-3 TGTGCCAGCAGCTTGAGCGGGGGGCAGGGCAATGAGCAGTTCTTC CASSLSGGQGNEQFF
. TRBD2 16 TRBJ2-1 TRBV4-1 TGCGCCAGCAGCCTCGAAGCGGGGGGGCGCCAGAATGAGCAGTTCTTC CASSLEAGGRQNEQFF
. . 15 TRBJ2-3 TRBV7-3 TGTGCCAGCAGCTTAACCGCCAACAGCCCAGATACGCAGTATTTT CASSLTANSPDTQYF
. TRBD1 15 TRBJ1-6 TRBV5-4 TGTGCCAGCAGCTCCCGGACAGGGGGTAATTCACCCCTCCACTTT CASSSRTGGNSPLHF
. . 13 TRBJ1-2 TRBV7-8 TGTGCCAGCAGCTTAAACCCCCGGGATGGCTACACCTTC CASSLNPRDGYTF
. TRBD2 15 TRBJ2-7 TRBV5-1 TGCGCCAGCAGCTTGGAAGCGGGGGGACCCTACGAGCAGTACTTC CASSLEAGGPYEQYF
. TRBD1 15 TRBJ1-6 TRBV4-1 TGCGCCAGCAGCCAACAGACAGGGGGGAGTTCACCCCTCCACTTT CASSQQTGGSSPLHF